This T cell receptor beta chain was documented in a study of cytomegalovirus exposure and HLA in healthy donors (dated 2017 in TCRdb). Study-wide context: An earlier analysis of approximately 600 of the donors reported 276 Gb of sequence data and 117 million unique TCR beta sequences from approximately 180 million T cells. Roughly 300 gigabases of sequencing data and approximately 85 million unique TCR sequences were included in an early release covering around 600 HLA-typed donors. Among the approximately 430 genotyped donors, approximately 81% belonged to the genetic ancestry cluster associated with self-reported Caucasian donors. The aim of the study was to test whether cataloging public T cell receptors could identify signatures of past pathogen exposure. The study used immunosequencing to profile the T cell repertoires of several hundred subjects and linked those repertoires to cytomegalovirus serostatus. A separate validation cohort of 100 to 150 different subjects was used in addition to the approximately 640-subject first cohort. The study combined high-throughput TCR immunosequencing, statistical association of individual TCRs with disease status, and machine learning to predict cytomegalovirus infection status. To study patterns of TCR occurrence, a later analysis re-analyzed previously published TCR beta repertoires from just over 650 donors and added high-resolution HLA genotyping. In the later analysis, no new phenotypic data were used to find candidate immune exposures; instead, reliance was placed on TCR beta sequences and their occurrence across donors. An earlier analysis of fewer than 750 of the donors used high-throughput TCR beta sequencing to judge whether each TCR beta V gene segment behaved as functional or pseudogenic. Donor age, sex, ethnicity and CMV serostatus were compiled alongside the repertoire data. A later genetic analysis took genome-wide SNP genotypes for about three fifths of the 666 donors and used that subset as a discovery cohort. All discovery cohort repertoires had been generated using a single sequencing platform. HLA typing included class I and class II loci at four-digit resolution. The number of donors typed differed by locus, with 629-630 for A, B, C, DRB1 and DQB1, roughly 520 for DQA1, over 600 for DPA1, and approximately 470 for DPB1. About five DR-DQ haplotypes were treated as single units for association and clustering because of strong linkage in the cohort. On average, approximately 250,000 unique TCR beta nucleotide sequences were sequenced per donor among roughly 430 genotyped donors of the cohort, with 15% to 20% of those sequences being non-productive.

Points on this clone: Its target antigen remains unknown. There are no base qualities to consult, and no much larger clone falls within one base.

Library preparation employed the immunoSEQ multiplex PCR assay. The multiplex PCR relied on a mix of 60 forward primers for TCR Vbeta segments and 13 reverse primers for TCR Jbeta segments. A multiplex PCR assay on genomic DNA amplified the CDR3 region of rearranged TCR beta genes. The Illumina HiSeq System was used to sequence the amplified TCR beta libraries as 87-base-pair reads. The source study handled its data this way. In a later analysis, some 80 million unique TCR beta chains were counted across the roughly 670 repertoires, and roughly 11 million of these chains were shared by at least two donors. To remove PCR and sequencing errors, raw reads were error-corrected and collapsed into unique sequences using a nearest-neighbor algorithm that merged closely related sequences. V, D and J gene segments were assigned by aligning CDR3 sequences to IMGT reference sequences. For a sequence to be retained, a match of at least six nucleotides was required to both a V gene segment and a J gene segment. A rearrangement counted as productive if the CDR3 had no stop codons and remained in frame with V and J, and every other rearrangement counted as non-productive. CDR3 was defined according to IMGT convention as the region running from the second conserved V-encoded cysteine to the conserved J-encoded phenylalanine. The earlier analysis of 587 of the donors excluded sequences that lacked an unambiguous match to a single V gene segment. An earlier analysis of about 590 of the donors classified V segments as functional when productive rearrangements were above 56.7% and as segregating when the standard deviation between donors was above 5%. A statistical classification framework was built for diagnosing cytomegalovirus status from the catalog of TCR beta chain sequences. In a later analysis, V and J genes were assigned by comparing TCR nucleotide sequences against IMGT/GENE-DB human TR gene sequences. Using the TCRdist pipeline, a later analysis assigned CDR3 sequences along with most-parsimonious VDJ recombination scenarios. In a later analysis, each TCR beta chain was defined by its CDR3 amino acid sequence together with its V-gene family, and reads without a unique V-gene family were excluded. To address suspected cross-contamination and a sequencing artifact, a later analysis removed roughly 640 highly shared, low-generation-probability nucleotide sequences. For each public chain, a later analysis derived a clonal expansion index from normalized ranks of inferred template counts within each repertoire. In a later analysis, generation probabilities were computed with a VDJ recombination model fitted to out-of-frame rearrangements, and the resulting probabilities were checked against IGoR. In a later analysis, TCR-TCR, TCR-HLA and TCR-CMV co-occurrence was scored with hypergeometric tests, and a repertoire-size bias correction was applied to TCR pairs. A later analysis estimated false discovery rates by permuting HLA or CMV assignments 20 times. In a later analysis, co-occurring TCRs were grouped using DBSCAN, with TCRdist sequence similarity added in when clustering inside HLA-allele-positive subsets. Repertoires with fewer than 30,000 or more than 120,000 public chains, plus five repertoires with anomalous nucleotide sharing, were excluded from co-occurrence clustering. Entries here come from immuneACCESS through TCRdb and include only in-frame sequences with V and J called. Some clones fail to appear in such tables; in the studies checked, an unresolved V gene covers under half of the shortfall, and the cause of the remainder is unknown. V and J calls and clone size come straight from that table; D and trimming were deduced from the DNA. For this sample there are under 200,000 clones; 60% to 85% appear just once. Of the sample, 7.4% is held by the ten largest clones.

In total, roughly 670 healthy bone marrow donors made up the cohort. At the time of sampling, all cohort members were nominally healthy, though unrecorded immune exposures were likely present. The donor tested CMV seropositive and was one of the 289 seropositive cohort members. Each donor provided a peripheral blood sample, and peripheral blood mononuclear cells were used for TCR beta sequencing. The Qiagen DNeasy Blood Extraction Kit was used to extract genomic DNA from the blood cell samples. Overall study outcomes, separate from this receptor: Three of the identified cytomegalovirus-associated TCR beta chains were confirmed in vitro to be specific for cytomegalovirus antigens. An association between a missense DCLRE1C variant and V-gene and J-gene trimming of TCR beta chains was found in a later genetic analysis and replicated in an independent cohort. In an earlier analysis of some 540 of the donors, most TCR beta V segments appeared in productive rearrangements about 90% or about 30% of the time, broadly matching IMGT annotations. Assigning TCR associations to individual alleles was difficult when HLA alleles, especially DR and DQ, strongly co-occurred. Because counts were too low, approximately 18 rarely observed V segments, including chromosome 9 orphons, were excluded from the earlier analysis of several hundred of the donors. The presence/absence analyses assumed that sequencing depth was roughly uniform across donors, and that assumption may not be true. For the cohort, immune exposure information was limited to CMV serostatus. In a later analysis, HLA-associated TCR beta chains showed more clonal expansion and lower generation probabilities than non-associated chains that were equally common. A further reported finding was that TCR beta sequences accurately predicted the HLA-A and HLA-B alleles for most subjects in the first cohort. According to a later analysis, parvovirus B19, influenza, CMV and Epstein-Barr virus appeared linked to several top co-occurrence clusters. According to a later analysis, most CMV-associated TCR beta chains appeared to be HLA-restricted, and the HLA associations seemed to be driven largely by CMV exposure. HLA typing was unavailable for some donors at each locus, so association tests used only the typed subset. Most TCR sequences were seen in very few donors, while some public TCRs were found in many individuals. In a later analysis, TCR association rates were found to vary across HLA loci, with the most associated TCRs seen for DRB1 alleles and the fewest for HLA-C alleles. A group of highly shared sequence variants was considered likely to be a technical artifact of the sequencing pipeline. The authors suggested that the approach could potentially be generalized to other disease states and immunological phenotypes. The cohort was sequenced for TCR beta chains only, and without alpha or paired-chain data the features that could be detected were limited. Correlated functional status among segregating V segments might reflect linkage disequilibrium, but an unknown experimental factor could not be ruled out. The classifier was reported to diagnose cytomegalovirus status with high specificity and sensitivity in both the original and validation cohorts. The study gave a list of more than 150 TCR beta chains associated with cytomegalovirus. The 87-base-pair reads could not distinguish some IMGT-functional V segments, including TRBV6-2 and TRBV6-3, so those segments were excluded. A later analysis associated 15,000 to 20,000 TCR beta sequences with specific HLA alleles at a false discovery rate of 0.05. A later genetic analysis reported fewer N-insertions in productive TCRs among donors in an Asian-associated ancestry cluster than the roughly 620-donor mean.

The germline V gene (reference sequence) supplies CDR1 GTSNPN and CDR2 SVGIG. The CDR3 sequence holds 13 residues, the cysteine and phenylalanine included. Only the CDR3 part of the read is kept: 39 bases, read in frame from the first base. At the junction V is shortened by 2 bases and J by 3 bases, with 10 bases in between. The sequencing input was PBMCs. The chain is assembled from TRBV30 and TRBJ1-1; a tentative D match to TRBD1 spans 5 bases. This receptor was obtained from a male donor in good health and CMV-seropositive. The DNA is TGTGCCTGGAGTAACCCGACAGACACTGAAGCTTTCTTT. The translation is CAWSNPTDTEAFF.